A single sample gave rise to the 25 T cell receptor beta chains below, sequenced in a study of Tregs in tolerant kidney transplant recipients. Profiling relied on immunoSEQ multiplex PCR, and the TCRdb table lists in-frame clones only, not all of them. The table records under 85,000 clones, about 89% of them present only once. The sample was CD4+ T cells from blood, taken before the transplant. The receptors come from a human donor who received a combined kidney and bone marrow transplant.

V usage is TRBV9 and J usage is TRBJ2-7; perhaps TRBD2 as D (5 bases). This CDR3 spans 15 amino acids. V was cut by 4 bases and J by 6 bases, with 20 bases left in between. Germline V gene data show CDR1 as SGDLS and CDR2 as YYNGEE. CDR3 nucleotides: TGTGCCAGCAGCCCCGGCAGAACTAGTGGTCTCGAGCAGTACTTC. Its protein product is CASSPGRTSGLEQYF.

The rearrangement links TRBV5-1 to TRBJ1-1; D gene unclear. Germline CDR1 SGHRS, CDR2 YFSETQ. This CDR3 comprises 15 residues. Trimming pared 0 bases from V and 4 bases from J, leaving 13 bases between. The CDR3 nucleotides read TGCGCCAGCAGCTTGGGGTATGGGGAGAGCACTGAAGCTTTCTTT. This codes for CASSLGYGESTEAFF.

The chain is built from TRBV7-2 and TRBJ2-3; D unclear. CDR3 size: 13 residues. Germline CDR1 SGHTA, CDR2 FQGNSA. Trimming cost V 2 bases and J 2 bases, with 5 bases left between them. CDR3 bases: TGTGCCAGCAGCTTACTATTCACAGATACGCAGTATTTT. This codes for CASSLLFTDTQYF.

The chain recombines TRBV28 with TRBJ2-1, with 8 bases aligning to TRBD2. Germline assignment: CDR1 MDHEN and CDR2 SYDVKM. The J segment lost 0 bases and the V segment lost 2 bases, leaving 3 bases of the junction unmatched. There are 16 residues in the CDR3. CDR3 sequence reads: CASSLIAGISYNEQFF. In DNA, the CDR3 is TGTGCCAGCAGTTTAATAGCGGGGATCTCCTACAATGAGCAGTTCTTC.

This chain's CDR3 is CAWTTRGRTEAFF. The CDR3, as DNA: TGTGCCTGGACCACCAGGGGCCGCACTGAAGCTTTCTTT. The chain employs TRBV30 and TRBJ1-1, with D tentatively TRBD1 (6 bases). There are 13 residues in the CDR3. Germline CDR1 and CDR2: GTSNPN and SVGIG (reference sequence). V was pared by 4 bases and J by 4 bases, with 13 bases between.

The CDR3 protein is CSASGQGYTEAFF. The CDR3, as DNA: TGCAGCGCATCGGGACAGGGTTACACTGAAGCTTTCTTT. The rearrangement uses TRBV29-1 and TRBJ1-1; TRBD1 matches 9 bases. Germline V CDR1 and CDR2: SQVTM, ANQGSEA. V shed 7 bases and J 3 bases; nucleotides not matched to a gene: 6. The CDR3 runs to 13 residues. Drawing the rest from reference TRBV29-1 and TRBJ1-1, the complete variable domain is SAVISQKPSRDICQRGTSLTIQCQVDSQVTMMFWYRQQPGQSLTLIATANQGSEATYESGFVIDKFPISRPNLTFSTLTVSNMSPEDSSIYLCSASGQGYTEAFFGQGTRLTVV.

This clone was observed a single time. This rearrangement joins TRBV6-1 to TRBJ1-1; unclear D gene. The germline V and J ends were trimmed by 8 bases and 1 base, with 11 bases remaining between them. The germline gives CDR1 MNHNS, CDR2 SASEGT. This CDR3 has 13 residues. The CDR3 reads CASASRENTEAFF. Here the CDR3 DNA reads TGTGCCAGCGCGTCGAGGGAGAACACTGAAGCTTTCTTT.

This clone occurred a few times. The V call is TRBV6-4, the J call TRBJ1-1; D unclear. The V end was cut by 10 bases, the J end by 1 base, with 10 bases between. The germline gives CDR1 MRHNA, CDR2 SNTAGT. The CDR3 contains 12 residues. CDR3 sequence: CATRRGNTEAFF. The CDR3 region has the DNA TGTGCCACGCGCCGGGGGAACACTGAAGCTTTCTTT.

The gene calls are TRBV5-4 and TRBJ2-7; TRBD2 matches at 13 bases. CDR1 SGHNT and CDR2 YYREEE come from the germline V gene (reference sequence). CDR3 size: 15 residues. V shed 6 bases, J shed 2 bases, and the junction held 5 bases outside the gene matches. In DNA, the CDR3 is TGTGCCAGCACCCAGGGACTAGCGGGAACCTACGAGCAGTACTTC. Its translation: CASTQGLAGTYEQYF.

This rearrangement joins TRBV5-1 to TRBJ2-7; 13 bases align to TRBD2. The CDR3 has 16 residues. Germline V gene lookup returns CDR1 SGHRS and CDR2 YFSETQ. Trimming took 0 bases from V and 5 from J; bases not matched to a gene: 5. This chain's CDR3 is CASSLGGLAGADEQYF. DNA of the CDR3: TGCGCCAGCAGCTTGGGAGGACTAGCGGGAGCCGACGAGCAGTACTTC.

V is TRBV21-1 and J is TRBJ2-5; the table's D call, TRBD1, has no DNA check behind it. TRBV21-1 corresponds to a pseudogene. CDR3 length: 15 amino acids. The CDR3 reads CASSPEDSPQETQYF. CDR3 DNA sequence: TGTGCCAGCAGCCCCGAGGACAGCCCGCAAGAGACCCAGTACTTC.

J is TRBJ1-5 and V is TRBV28; D may be TRBD1 (5 bases). CDR1 and CDR2 (germline): MDHEN, SYDVKM. V lost 7 bases and J 3 bases, leaving 16 bases between the germline ends. The length of the CDR3 is 15 residues. CDR3 sequence reads: CASTQPAGDNQPQHF. The CDR3 DNA reads TGTGCCAGCACTCAGCCGGCGGGGGACAATCAGCCCCAGCATTTT.

This clone came up a few times. This chain links TRBV2 with TRBJ1-2; a weak D match, TRBD1 (6 bases). The V and J ends lost 8 bases and 4 bases respectively, with 11 bases between them. Germline CDR1 SNHLY, CDR2 FYNNEI. CDR3 length: 12 amino acids. The chain's CDR3 is CASRDNGYGYTF. CDR3 bases: TGTGCCAGCCGGGACAACGGCTATGGCTACACCTTC.

The CDR3: CSVEVSSYNEQFF. CDR3 in DNA: TGCAGCGTTGAAGTTAGTTCCTACAATGAGCAGTTCTTC. J is TRBJ2-1 and V is TRBV29-1; the D is unclear. V was cut by 1 base and J by 1 base, with 5 bases left in between. The CDR3 is made up of 13 amino acids. Germline V gene data show CDR1 as SQVTM and CDR2 as ANQGSEA.

The V gene is TRBV10-3, the J gene TRBJ2-7, with TRBD2 identical over 10 bases. Germline CDR1 ENHRY, CDR2 SYGVKD. The CDR3 extends over 15 amino acids. V lost 0 bases to trimming and J lost 1 base; unmatched junction nucleotides: 0. The CDR3 coding sequence is TGTGCCATCAGTGAGTCTAGCGGGAGGTCCTACGAGCAGTACTTC. Its translation is CAISESSGRSYEQYF.

Only a few counts were recorded for this clone. The chain carries TRBV28 and TRBJ2-2; 7 nucleotides match TRBD1. Germline V gene data show CDR1 as MDHEN and CDR2 as SYDVKM. The CDR3 has 15 residues. Trimming took 2 bases from V and 5 from J; bases not matched to a gene: 5. The CDR3 reads CASSLRQGRTGELFF. The CDR3 coding sequence is TGTGCCAGCAGTTTACGACAGGGTAGAACCGGGGAGCTGTTTTTT.

In DNA, the CDR3 is TGCAGCGTTCGTACTAGCGGTGAAGGTGGGCAGTACTTC. Encoded protein: CSVRTSGEGGQYF. The chain has TRBV29-1 and TRBJ2-7; 8 nucleotides align to TRBD2. The trim removed 5 bases at V and 9 bases at J, leaving 12 bases unmatched. Germline CDR1 is SQVTM and CDR2 is ANQGSEA. The CDR3 has 13 amino acids.

This chain uses TRBV6-5 with TRBJ2-7, with no clear D. Germline lookup yields CDR1 MNHEY and CDR2 SVGAGI. The CDR3 is made up of 15 amino acids. Trimming left V 6 bases short and J 2 bases short, with 17 bases between. The CDR3 DNA sequence: TGTGCCAGCAGGCACCGAACCGACGGAGCCTACGAGCAGTACTTC. Residues: CASRHRTDGAYEQYF.

The gene calls are TRBV29-1 and TRBJ1-2; TRBD1 is a possible D gene (6 bases). Germline V gene data show CDR1 as SQVTM and CDR2 as ANQGSEA. The CDR3 is made up of 13 amino acids. The V end was cut by 5 bases, the J end by 3 bases, with 13 bases between. CDR3 region: CSVKTGTDYGYTF. In DNA form, the CDR3 reads TGCAGCGTTAAAACAGGGACGGACTATGGCTACACCTTC.

This rearrangement joins TRBV7-9 to TRBJ1-1, with TRBD1 as a possible D gene (6 bases). The CDR3 covers 17 residues. Germline V lookup: CDR1 SEHNR, CDR2 FQNEAQ (reference sequence). Trimming took off 1 base at V and 3 bases at J, with 18 bases between the two ends. CDR3 coding DNA: TGTGCCAGCAGCTTAGACAGGGAGGGATTTATGGACACTGAAGCTTTCTTT. Its protein product is CASSLDREGFMDTEAFF.

The gene calls are TRBV6-5 and TRBJ2-7; 8 nucleotides line up with TRBD2. The J segment lost 0 bases and the V segment lost 5 bases, leaving 6 bases of the junction unmatched. Per the germline V gene, CDR1 is MNHEY and CDR2 is SVGAGI. This CDR3 region has 15 residues. This CDR3 reads CASSPMGTSSYEQYF. The DNA for the CDR3 is TGTGCCAGCAGTCCCATGGGGACTAGCTCCTACGAGCAGTACTTC.

The V gene is TRBV28, the J gene TRBJ1-2, with D uncertain. Trimming left V 3 bases short and J 4 bases short, with 12 bases between. The CDR3 has 14 amino acids. Germline loops: CDR1 MDHEN, CDR2 SYDVKM. This CDR3 reads CASSLSYSGYGYTF. CDR3 nucleotide sequence: TGTGCCAGCAGTTTGAGCTACTCGGGCTATGGCTACACCTTC.

The genes are TRBV9 and TRBJ1-3; no clear D gene. CDR1 and CDR2 from the germline V gene are SGDLS and YYNGEE. V lost 0 bases and J 3 bases, leaving 7 bases between the germline ends. This CDR3 is 14 amino acids long. The CDR3 loop reads CASSVDTLGNTIYF. For the CDR3, the DNA is TGTGCCAGCAGCGTAGACACCCTTGGAAACACCATATATTTT.

This sequence joins TRBV5-4 and TRBJ2-1; TRBD2 matches 11 bases. Germline values: CDR1 SGHNT, CDR2 YYREEE (reference sequence). The V segment lost 5 bases and the J segment 4 bases; nucleotides outside the gene matches: 5. The CDR3 totals 15 residues. CDR3 nucleotides: TGTGCCAGCAGTCTAGGGACTAGCGGATACAATGAGCAGTTCTTC. Amino acids: CASSLGTSGYNEQFF.

The chain uses TRBV6-6 and TRBJ2-5, with unresolved D. The germline CDR1 and CDR2 sequences are MNHNY and SVGAGI (reference sequence). This CDR3 has 14 amino acids. Between the trimmed V and J ends, which lost 5 bases and 1 base, there was a span of 11 bases. DNA of the CDR3: TGTGCCAGCAGTCCAATCCAGTCCCAAGAGACCCAGTACTTC. Encoded protein: CASSPIQSQETQYF.